This paragraph reports one T cell receptor beta chain. The sample comes from a study of blood T cell repertoires in COVID-19. Overall study context: Some COVID-19 samples were acute and others convalescent; all came from the United States, Italy and Spain. T cells, B-cell-depleted T cells, or PBMCs provided the cDNA or gDNA that served as material.

Authors' analysis steps: Amplifying reference gene primers gave estimates of nucleated cell counts. Clones were read by immunoSEQ multiplex PCR, and TCRdb kept only the in-frame ones, dropping some. Clonal size and the V and J genes are those of that table, whereas D and trimming came from the DNA. The sample records tens of thousands of clones, around nine tenths being singletons. Trimming stripped 5 bases from V and 2 bases from J, with 9 bases between. Germline V gene lookup returns CDR1 SGHTA and CDR2 FQGNSA. CDR3 length equals 13 residues. The receptor was derived from a woman aged 80 or over with acute or convalescent COVID-19. The rearrangement links TRBV7-2 to TRBJ1-2; D is unresolved. Specimen: peripheral blood. CDR3 in amino acids: CASSPPGNYGYTF. CDR3 DNA: TGTGCCAGCAGCCCCCCGGGGAACTATGGCTACACCTTC.